Shown below are 13 T cell receptor beta chains from a single sample sequenced in a study of beta chain features in type 1 diabetes. Investigators reverse transcribed all isolated RNA, so they sequenced expressed TCRB transcripts. Measured with immunoSEQ multiplex PCR; TCRdb has only the in-frame clones, and not every one. Here the sample spans approximately 120,000 clones, 40% being singletons. The specimen sequenced was stem cell memory CD4+ T cells from blood. The receptor source for this set is a woman aged 18-29 years in good health.

This clone has just a few counts. The chain employs TRBV19 and TRBJ2-5, with 11 bases fitting TRBD2. CDR3 size: 19 residues. After removal of 4 bases from V and 5 bases from J, the junction contained 18 bases not matched to a gene. Germline CDR1 is LNHDA and CDR2 is SQIVND (reference sequence). The CDR3 DNA reads as TGTGCCAGTAGTAAAGGGACTAGCGGAGGAGGTCCGTGGCGGGAGACCCAGTACTTC. The encoded protein is CASSKGTSGGGPWRETQYF.

The sample holds a few counts of this clone. The chain recombines TRBV4-2 with TRBJ2-3, with D uncertain. Germline loops: CDR1 LGHNA, CDR2 YNFKEQ. This CDR3 is 12 amino acids long. Trimming removed 2 bases from V and 5 bases from J, with 5 bases in between. CDR3 nucleotides: TGTGCCAGCAGCCAAAACGGAGATACGCAGTATTTT. This codes for CASSQNGDTQYF.

The gene calls are TRBV18 and TRBJ1-4; D is undetermined. Trimming took 2 bases from V and 4 from J, leaving 8 bases between them. The CDR3 spans 14 residues. Germline CDR1 KGHSH, CDR2 LQKENI. The CDR3 coding sequence is TGTGCCAGCTCACCATCCAGACTTAATGAAAAACTGTTTTTT. It encodes CASSPSRLNEKLFF.

The table lists this clone with a few counts. The chain employs TRBV9 and TRBJ1-2, with 9 bases matching TRBD1. Per the germline V gene, CDR1 is SGDLS and CDR2 is YYNGEE. This CDR3 comprises 13 residues. V was clipped by 3 bases and J by 5 bases; unmatched bases: 2. CDR3 amino acids: CASSAGTGYGYTF. DNA for the CDR3: TGTGCCAGCAGCGCCGGGACAGGGTATGGCTACACCTTC.

This clone was recorded a few times. The rearrangement uses TRBV25-1 and TRBJ2-5; D perhaps matches TRBD1 (5 bases). The germline V gene has CDR1 MGHDK and CDR2 SYGVNS. Trimming shortened V by 8 bases and J by 4 bases, and 14 bases separated the two germline ends. CDR3 size: 13 residues. This CDR3 reads CASGEAGSETQYF. CDR3 DNA sequence: TGTGCCAGCGGAGAGGCAGGGTCAGAGACCCAGTACTTC.

This clone was seen a handful of times. The rearrangement uses TRBV7-9 and TRBJ2-1; tentatively, D is TRBD2 (5 bases). This CDR3 has 15 residues. Germline CDR1 and CDR2: SEHNR and FQNEAQ (reference sequence). V lost 4 bases, J lost 0 bases, and 10 bases lay in between. CDR3 region: CASSSDEGSYNEQFF. The CDR3 DNA follows: TGTGCCAGCAGCTCTGACGAGGGCTCCTACAATGAGCAGTTCTTC. The full variable domain, its missing parts supplied by reference TRBV7-9 and TRBJ2-1, is DTGVSQNPRHKITKRGQNVTFRCDPISEHNRLYWYRQTLGQGPEFLTYFQNEAQLEKSRLLSDRFSAERPKGSFSTLEIQRTEQGDSAMYLCASSSDEGSYNEQFFGPGTRLTVL.

This clone was counted a few times. The rearrangement uses TRBV7-2 and TRBJ1-2; a possible D gene is TRBD1 (6 bases). Germline CDR1 SGHTA, CDR2 FQGNSA. The CDR3 sequence is 15 residues long. Trimming removed 3 bases at V and 3 bases at J, with 14 bases between. This CDR3 reads CASSFYRVEDYGYTF. DNA for the CDR3: TGTGCCAGCAGCTTCTACAGGGTGGAGGACTATGGCTACACCTTC.

The V gene is TRBV6-6, the J gene TRBJ1-4, with D tentatively TRBD1 (6 bases). The germline V gene encodes CDR1 MNHNY and CDR2 SVGAGI (reference sequence). V lost 6 bases and J lost 3, with 14 bases in between. This CDR3 is 15 amino acids long. This CDR3 reads CASSPNRDSNEKLFF. DNA of the CDR3: TGTGCCAGCAGCCCGAACAGGGATTCTAATGAAAAACTGTTTTTT.

CDR3: CASSLAVRDTEAFF. The CDR3 DNA sequence: TGTGCCAGCAGCTTGGCCGTGCGAGACACTGAAGCTTTCTTT. The chain uses TRBV5-4 and TRBJ1-1; no definite D call. The germline V gene encodes CDR1 SGHNT and CDR2 YYREEE (reference sequence). CDR3 length: 14 residues. Trimming left V 0 bases short and J 3 bases short, with 9 bases between.

The chain has TRBV5-1 and TRBJ2-3; weak D call: TRBD2 (6 bases). With 3 bases removed from V and 3 bases from J, the gap between germline ends came to 11 bases. This CDR3 has 14 residues. CDR1 SGHRS and CDR2 YFSETQ come from the germline V gene. The CDR3 DNA sequence: TGCGCCAGCAGCTCGGGACTGGAGACAGATACGCAGTATTTT. Protein: CASSSGLETDTQYF.

This clone was observed once. DNA of the CDR3: TGTGCCAGCTCACCCGTCAGAAATGAGCAGTTCTTC. The encoded protein is CASSPVRNEQFF. The chain combines TRBV18 with TRBJ2-1; D call uncertain. Germline V gene sequence: CDR1 KGHSH, CDR2 LQKENI. Trimming cost V 3 bases and J 7 bases, with 7 bases left between them. CDR3 length equals 12 residues.

The chain uses TRBV28 and TRBJ1-2; D possibly corresponds to TRBD1 (5 bases). Trimming stripped 6 bases from V and 8 bases from J, with 19 bases between. Germline V gives CDR1 MDHEN, CDR2 SYDVKM. The CDR3 is 14 residues long. DNA of the CDR3: TGTGCCAGCAGACCTATGGAGGGGTTTAGGGGCTACACCTTC. Translation: CASRPMEGFRGYTF.

This clone has just a few counts. The chain is built from TRBV30 and TRBJ1-2; a weak D match, TRBD1 (6 bases). V was pared by 2 bases and J by 8 bases, with 12 bases between. Germline V lookup: CDR1 GTSNPN, CDR2 SVGIG (reference sequence). The CDR3 covers 12 residues. The CDR3 DNA reads TGTGCCTGGAGTTGGGGGCTCAGCGGCTACACCTTC. Residues: CAWSWGLSGYTF. Full variable domain (missing parts from reference TRBV30 and TRBJ1-2): SQTIHQWPATLVQPVGSPLSLECTVEGTSNPNLYWYRQAAGRGLQLLFYSVGIGQISSEVPQNLSASRPQDRQFILSSKKLLLSDSGFYLCAWSWGLSGYTFGSGTRLTVV.